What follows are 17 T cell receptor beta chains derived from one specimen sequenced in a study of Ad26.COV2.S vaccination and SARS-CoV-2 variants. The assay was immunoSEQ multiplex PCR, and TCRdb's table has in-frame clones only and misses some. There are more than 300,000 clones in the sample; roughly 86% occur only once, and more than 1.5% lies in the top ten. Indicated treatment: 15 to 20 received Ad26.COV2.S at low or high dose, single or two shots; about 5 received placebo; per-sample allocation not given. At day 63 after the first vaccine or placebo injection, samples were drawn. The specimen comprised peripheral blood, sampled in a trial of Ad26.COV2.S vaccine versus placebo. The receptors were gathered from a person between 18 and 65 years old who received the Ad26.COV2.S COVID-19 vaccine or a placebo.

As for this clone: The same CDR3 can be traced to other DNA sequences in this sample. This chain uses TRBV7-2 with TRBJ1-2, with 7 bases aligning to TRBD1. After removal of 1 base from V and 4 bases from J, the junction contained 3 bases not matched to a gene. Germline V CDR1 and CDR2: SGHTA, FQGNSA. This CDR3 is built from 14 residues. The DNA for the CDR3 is TGTGCCAGCAGCTTAGGGGACAGTGGCTATGGCTACACCTTC. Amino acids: CASSLGDSGYGYTF.

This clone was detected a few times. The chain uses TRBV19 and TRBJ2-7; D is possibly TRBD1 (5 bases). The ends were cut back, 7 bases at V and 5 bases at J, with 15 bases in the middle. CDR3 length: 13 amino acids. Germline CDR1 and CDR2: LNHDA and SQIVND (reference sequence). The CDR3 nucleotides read TGTGCCAGTAAACCCCGGCCAGGGAACGAGCAGTACTTC. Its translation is CASKPRPGNEQYF.

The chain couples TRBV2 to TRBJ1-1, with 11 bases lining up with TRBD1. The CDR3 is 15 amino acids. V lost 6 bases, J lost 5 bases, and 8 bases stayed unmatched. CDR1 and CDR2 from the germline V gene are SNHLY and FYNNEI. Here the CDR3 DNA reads TGTGCCAGCAGACTTAGGACAGGGGGCGAAACTGAAGCTTTCTTT. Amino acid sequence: CASRLRTGGETEAFF.

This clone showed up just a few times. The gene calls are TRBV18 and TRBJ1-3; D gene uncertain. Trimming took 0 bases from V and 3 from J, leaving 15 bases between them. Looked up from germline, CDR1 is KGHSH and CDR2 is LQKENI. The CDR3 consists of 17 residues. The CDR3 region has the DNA TGTGCCAGCTCACCACCGAACGCAGGACGAGGTGGAAACACCATATATTTT. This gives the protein CASSPPNAGRGGNTIYF. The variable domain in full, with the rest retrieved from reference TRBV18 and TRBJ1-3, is NAGVMQNPRHLVRRRGQEARLRCSPMKGHSHVYWYRQLPEEGLKFMVYLQKENIIDESGMPKERFSAEFPKEGPSILRIQQVVRGDSAAYFCASSPPNAGRGGNTIYFGEGSWLTVV.

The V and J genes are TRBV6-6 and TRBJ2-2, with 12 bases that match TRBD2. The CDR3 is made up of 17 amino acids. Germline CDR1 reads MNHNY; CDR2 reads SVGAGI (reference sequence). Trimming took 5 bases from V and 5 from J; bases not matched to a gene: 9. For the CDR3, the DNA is TGTGCCAGCAGTCTAGCGGGGGGGCGGAAGTATACCGGGGAGCTGTTTTTT. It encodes CASSLAGGRKYTGELFF.

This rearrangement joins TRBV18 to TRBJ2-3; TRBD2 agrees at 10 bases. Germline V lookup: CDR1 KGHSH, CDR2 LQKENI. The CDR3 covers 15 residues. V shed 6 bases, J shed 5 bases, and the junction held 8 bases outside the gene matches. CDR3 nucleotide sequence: TGTGCCAGCTCCCAAGCGGGGGGGCCAGGAGATACGCAGTATTTT. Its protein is CASSQAGGPGDTQYF.

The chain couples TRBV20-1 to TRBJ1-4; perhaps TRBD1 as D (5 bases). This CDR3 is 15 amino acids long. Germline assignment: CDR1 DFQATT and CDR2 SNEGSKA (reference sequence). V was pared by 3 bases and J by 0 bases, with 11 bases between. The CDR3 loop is CSASLGVATNEKLFF. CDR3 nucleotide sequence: TGCAGTGCTAGTCTGGGGGTCGCAACTAATGAAAAACTGTTTTTT.

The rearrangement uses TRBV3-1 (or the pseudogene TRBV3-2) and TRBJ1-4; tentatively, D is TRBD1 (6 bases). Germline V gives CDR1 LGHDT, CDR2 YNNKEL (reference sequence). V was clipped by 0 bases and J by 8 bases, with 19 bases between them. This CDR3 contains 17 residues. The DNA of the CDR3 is TGTGCCAGCAGCCAAGAGGGGGGGGGCCCTAAGGAGGAAAAACTGTTTTTT. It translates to CASSQEGGGPKEEKLFF.

Here the CDR3 reads CASRLQGALNTEAFF. CDR3 nucleotides: TGTGCCAGCAGATTACAGGGGGCACTGAACACTGAAGCTTTCTTT. The V call is TRBV6-5, the J call TRBJ1-1; 9 bases align to TRBD1. J was trimmed by 0 bases and V by 6 bases; bases with no gene match: 5. This CDR3 has 15 amino acids. The germline V gene has CDR1 MNHEY and CDR2 SVGAGI.

The CDR3, as DNA: TGTGCCTGGAGTTCTCCTGGACAGCTAGAAGCTTTCTTT. It translates to CAWSSPGQLEAFF. The chain combines TRBV30 with TRBJ1-1; D perhaps matches TRBD1 (6 bases). The length of the CDR3 is 13 residues. V was trimmed by 2 bases and J by 8 bases, leaving 15 bases between them. Germline V gene data show CDR1 as GTSNPN and CDR2 as SVGIG (reference sequence). The full variable domain, rest sourced from reference TRBV30 and TRBJ1-1, is SQTIHQWPATLVQPVGSPLSLECTVEGTSNPNLYWYRQAAGRGLQLLFYSVGIGQISSEVPQNLSASRPQDRQFILSSKKLLLSDSGFYLCAWSSPGQLEAFFGQGTRLTVV.

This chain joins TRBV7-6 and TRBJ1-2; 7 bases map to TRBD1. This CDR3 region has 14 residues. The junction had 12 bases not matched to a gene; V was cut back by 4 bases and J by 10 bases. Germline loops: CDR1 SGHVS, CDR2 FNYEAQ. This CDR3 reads CASSSEGQKKDYTF. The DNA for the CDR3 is TGTGCCAGCAGCTCAGAGGGACAGAAGAAGGACTACACCTTC.

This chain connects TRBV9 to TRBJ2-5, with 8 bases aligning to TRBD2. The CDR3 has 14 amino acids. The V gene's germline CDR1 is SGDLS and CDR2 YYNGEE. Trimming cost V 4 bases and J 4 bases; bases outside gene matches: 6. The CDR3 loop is CASSHGGAAETQYF. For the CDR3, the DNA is TGTGCCAGCAGCCACGGGGGGGCGGCAGAGACCCAGTACTTC. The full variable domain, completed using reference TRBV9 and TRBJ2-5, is DSGVTQTPKHLITATGQRVTLRCSPRSGDLSVYWYQQSLDQGLQFLIQYYNGEERAKGNILERFSAQQFPDLHSELNLSSLELGDSALYFCASSHGGAAETQYFGPGTRLLVL.

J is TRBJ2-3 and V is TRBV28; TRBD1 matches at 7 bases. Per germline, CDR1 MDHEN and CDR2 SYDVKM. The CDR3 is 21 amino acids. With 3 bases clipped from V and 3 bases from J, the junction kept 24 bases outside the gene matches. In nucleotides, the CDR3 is TGTGCCAGCAGTTTCTTTTCAGGTGGGCGACAGGGAAGAAGCGAGACAGATACGCAGTATTTT. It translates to CASSFFSGGRQGRSETDTQYF.

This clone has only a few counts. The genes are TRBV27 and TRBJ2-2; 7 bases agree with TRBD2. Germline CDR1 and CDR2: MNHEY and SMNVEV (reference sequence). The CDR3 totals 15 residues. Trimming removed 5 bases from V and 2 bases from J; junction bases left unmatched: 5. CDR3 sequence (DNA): TGTGCCAGCAGTCCCGGCGGGGGTAACACCGGGGAGCTGTTTTTT. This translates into CASSPGGGNTGELFF.

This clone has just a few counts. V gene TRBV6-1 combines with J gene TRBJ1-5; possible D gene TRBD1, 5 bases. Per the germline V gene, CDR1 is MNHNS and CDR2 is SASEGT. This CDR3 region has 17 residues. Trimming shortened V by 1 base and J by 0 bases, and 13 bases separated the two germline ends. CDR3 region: CASSEEDTSYSNQPQHF. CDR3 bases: TGTGCCAGCAGTGAAGAGGACACAAGCTATAGCAATCAGCCCCAGCATTTT.

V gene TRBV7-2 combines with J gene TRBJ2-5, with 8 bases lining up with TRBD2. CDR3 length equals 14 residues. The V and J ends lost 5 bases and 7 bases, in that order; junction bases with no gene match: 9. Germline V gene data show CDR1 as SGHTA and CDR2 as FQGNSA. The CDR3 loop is CASSPPPAGATQYF. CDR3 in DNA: TGTGCCAGCAGCCCACCCCCAGCGGGGGCGACCCAGTACTTC.

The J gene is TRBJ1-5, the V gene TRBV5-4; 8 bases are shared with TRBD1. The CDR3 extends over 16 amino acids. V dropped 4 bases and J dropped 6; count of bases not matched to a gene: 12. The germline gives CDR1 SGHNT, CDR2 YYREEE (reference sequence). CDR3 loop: CASSPNPGQESQPQHF. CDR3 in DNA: TGTGCCAGCAGCCCCAACCCGGGACAGGAGAGTCAGCCCCAGCATTTT.